A single sample gave rise to the 26 T cell receptor beta chains below, sequenced in a study of blood T cell repertoires in COVID-19. Only in-frame clones appear in the TCRdb table, and some are missing; sequencing was by immunoSEQ multiplex PCR. The sample lists about 140,000 clones; about nine tenths were seen once. The sample taken for sequencing was PBMCs or T cells enriched from blood (not recorded which). Source of these receptors: a man in his fifties or sixties who had recovered from COVID-19.

The rearrangement joins TRBV7-2 to TRBJ2-2; D is perhaps TRBD1 (6 bases). The CDR3 is 16 residues long. V was trimmed by 2 bases and J by 7 bases, leaving 17 bases between them. Germline V gene sequence: CDR1 SGHTA, CDR2 FQGNSA. CDR3 in amino acids: CASSLRQGLLIGELFF. The CDR3 DNA follows: TGTGCCAGCAGCTTACGGCAGGGGTTACTTATCGGGGAGCTGTTTTTT. Complete variable domain (other parts from reference TRBV7-2 and TRBJ2-2): GAGVSQSPSNKVTEKGKDVELRCDPISGHTALYWYRQSLGQGLEFLIYFQGNSAPDKSGLPSDRFSAERTGGSVSTLTIQRTQQEDSAVYLCASSLRQGLLIGELFFGEGSRLTVL.

The V gene is TRBV28, the J gene TRBJ2-2; D might be TRBD1 (6 bases). The CDR3 has 16 residues. Trimming cost V 4 bases and J 4 bases, with 16 bases left between them. Germline CDR1 is MDHEN and CDR2 is SYDVKM. The CDR3 sequence: CASSSDRRSITGELFF. CDR3 nucleotide sequence: TGTGCCAGCAGTTCAGACAGGCGGTCGATCACCGGGGAGCTGTTTTTT.

V and J are TRBV18 and TRBJ2-3; D is possibly TRBD2 (5 bases). The CDR3 is made up of 15 amino acids. V shed 3 bases and J shed 7 bases, with 17 bases lying between them. Germline values: CDR1 KGHSH, CDR2 LQKENI. Here the CDR3 reads CASSPRGSFSYTQYF. CDR3 DNA: TGTGCCAGCTCACCCCGGGGATCCTTCTCATATACGCAGTATTTT.

J is TRBJ1-2 and V is TRBV29-1, with unresolved D. The CDR3 runs 12 residues. Germline V lookup: CDR1 SQVTM, CDR2 ANQGSEA. V was pared by 4 bases and J by 2 bases, with 8 bases between. CDR3 residues: CSVGSQNYGYTF. The DNA of the CDR3 is TGCAGCGTTGGGTCACAGAACTATGGCTACACCTTC. Full variable domain (rest looked up from reference TRBV29-1 and TRBJ1-2): SAVISQKPSRDICQRGTSLTIQCQVDSQVTMMFWYRQQPGQSLTLIATANQGSEATYESGFVIDKFPISRPNLTFSTLTVSNMSPEDSSIYLCSVGSQNYGYTFGSGTRLTVV.

This sequence joins TRBV27 and TRBJ2-5, with 8 bases lining up with TRBD2. V trimming: 7 bases; J trimming: 7 bases; junction bases outside the gene matches: 8. This CDR3 is 13 amino acids long. CDR1 is MNHEY, CDR2 SMNVEV, per germline (reference sequence). The CDR3 spells CASKGHRGGTQYF. CDR3 nucleotides: TGTGCCAGCAAGGGGCACCGGGGGGGGACCCAGTACTTC.

The J gene is TRBJ1-6, the V gene TRBV20-1; no clear D. The CDR3 has 14 amino acids. V lost 3 bases and J lost 4, with 10 bases in between. Looked up from germline, CDR1 is DFQATT and CDR2 is SNEGSKA (reference sequence). CDR3: CSASGGQYNSPLHF. CDR3 nucleotide sequence: TGCAGTGCTAGTGGAGGCCAGTATAATTCACCCCTCCACTTT.

This chain uses TRBV19 with TRBJ1-5, with D possibly being TRBD1 (6 bases). Germline V CDR1 and CDR2: LNHDA, SQIVND (reference sequence). The CDR3 has 14 residues. Trimming shortened V by 4 bases and J by 3 bases, and 10 bases separated the two germline ends. The CDR3 protein is CASSTDRFNQPQHF. The CDR3 nucleotides are TGTGCCAGTAGTACCGACAGGTTCAATCAGCCCCAGCATTTT. The full variable domain, with the rest looked up from reference TRBV19 and TRBJ1-5, is DGGITQSPKYLFRKEGQNVTLSCEQNLNHDAMYWYRQDPGQGLRLIYYSQIVNDFQKGDIAEGYSVSREKKESFPLTVTSAQKNPTAFYLCASSTDRFNQPQHFGDGTRLSIL.

The chain recombines TRBV4-2 with TRBJ1-1; D not resolved. The length of the CDR3 is 16 residues. Germline V gene lookup returns CDR1 LGHNA and CDR2 YNFKEQ. Trimming left V 4 bases short and J 1 base short, with 16 bases between. Written as DNA, the CDR3 is TGTGCCAGCAGCCCTACATCTGGACTGAAGAACACTGAAGCTTTCTTT. Its protein is CASSPTSGLKNTEAFF.

This clone was recorded a few times. The rearrangement uses TRBV4-3 and TRBJ1-1, with TRBD1 matching 7 bases. V was pared by 3 bases and J by 0 bases, with 4 bases of the junction left unmatched. CDR1 is LGHNA, CDR2 YSLEER, per germline. The CDR3 is made up of 15 amino acids. The CDR3 sequence is CASSQETGLNTEAFF. The DNA of the CDR3 is TGCGCCAGCAGCCAGGAGACAGGGCTGAACACTGAAGCTTTCTTT.

The genes are TRBV28 and TRBJ1-5; tentative D call: TRBD1 (5 bases). Germline V gene sequence: CDR1 MDHEN, CDR2 SYDVKM. The CDR3 extends over 15 amino acids. Trimming took 5 bases from V and 0 from J, leaving 11 bases between them. The CDR3 coding sequence is TGTGCCAGCAGTCAGGGTACCTATAGCAATCAGCCCCAGCATTTT. The encoded protein is CASSQGTYSNQPQHF.

The rearrangement uses TRBV5-5 and TRBJ1-6, with 9 bases that match TRBD1. Germline V gene data show CDR1 as SGHKS and CDR2 as YYEKEE (reference sequence). CDR3 length: 16 amino acids. V gave up 2 bases and J gave up 8 bases; unmatched junction bases: 8. DNA for the CDR3: TGTGCCAGCAGCTTACTCCGGGACAGGGTTTATTCACCCCTCCACTTT. This codes for CASSLLRDRVYSPLHF.

This clone was seen only a few times. The J gene is TRBJ1-3, the V gene TRBV7-2, with D maybe TRBD1 (6 bases). The CDR3 is 17 amino acids. Germline V lookup: CDR1 SGHTA, CDR2 FQGNSA. The V and J ends lost 5 bases and 2 bases respectively, with 19 bases between them. This CDR3 reads CASSPFGRGGAGNTIYF. The CDR3 nucleotides read TGTGCCAGCAGCCCTTTTGGTCGAGGGGGGGCTGGAAACACCATATATTTT. The variable domain in full, with the rest retrieved from reference TRBV7-2 and TRBJ1-3, is GAGVSQSPSNKVTEKGKDVELRCDPISGHTALYWYRQSLGQGLEFLIYFQGNSAPDKSGLPSDRFSAERTGGSVSTLTIQRTQQEDSAVYLCASSPFGRGGAGNTIYFGEGSWLTVV.

The V gene is TRBV19, the J gene TRBJ1-1; possibly TRBD1 for D (6 bases). Germline lookup yields CDR1 LNHDA and CDR2 SQIVND (reference sequence). The CDR3 loop spans 14 amino acids. The V gene lost 6 bases and the J gene lost 5 bases, with 16 bases spanning the gap. The CDR3 protein is CASSIRQEWTEAFF. In DNA form, the CDR3 reads TGTGCCAGTAGCATCCGACAGGAATGGACTGAAGCTTTCTTT.

The chain links TRBV27 to TRBJ1-2; D perhaps matches TRBD1 (5 bases). Germline V gene data show CDR1 as MNHEY and CDR2 as SMNVEV (reference sequence). V gave up 3 bases and J gave up 8 bases, with 22 bases separating them. The CDR3 length is 16 residues. The CDR3 DNA is TGTGCCAGCAGTTTGGGGTGGGCTACAGGAGCGCGGGGCTACACCTTC. Translation: CASSLGWATGARGYTF.

The J gene is TRBJ1-1, the V gene TRBV7-2; possible D gene TRBD1, 6 bases. Germline CDR1 SGHTA, CDR2 FQGNSA. Trimming removed 5 bases at V and 3 bases at J, with 16 bases between. This CDR3 is built from 15 residues. CDR3 sequence reads: CASSPQGQVYTEAFF. DNA of the CDR3: TGTGCCAGCAGCCCGCAGGGGCAGGTTTACACTGAAGCTTTCTTT.

The rearrangement joins TRBV7-2 to TRBJ1-3, with a possible D match to TRBD1 (5 bases). The V gene lost 5 bases and the J gene lost 0 bases, with 11 bases spanning the gap. The CDR3 covers 15 residues. Germline V CDR1 and CDR2: SGHTA, FQGNSA. As DNA, the CDR3 is TGTGCCAGCAGCAAGGACATGCCCTCTGGAAACACCATATATTTT. Protein: CASSKDMPSGNTIYF.

The chain is built from TRBV2 and TRBJ1-2; 8 nucleotides match TRBD1. The CDR3 runs to 18 residues. V lost 3 bases, J lost 4 bases, and 16 bases stayed unmatched. Looked up from germline, CDR1 is SNHLY and CDR2 is FYNNEI. The CDR3 DNA reads TGTGCCAGCAGTGATTCACTACTGGCGGGACAGGTTTTCTATGGCTACACCTTC. As protein: CASSDSLLAGQVFYGYTF.

The V call is TRBV5-1, the J call TRBJ1-2, with 7 bases that match TRBD1. The ends lost 0 bases at V and 8 bases at J; junction bases unmatched: 4. In germline, CDR1 is SGHRS, CDR2 YFSETQ. The CDR3 sequence is 13 residues long. CDR3 loop: CASSLEGARGYTF. CDR3 DNA: TGCGCCAGCAGCTTGGAGGGGGCGAGGGGCTACACCTTC.

The chain is built from TRBV27 and TRBJ2-1; 7 nucleotides align to TRBD1. This CDR3 contains 14 residues. Germline values: CDR1 MNHEY, CDR2 SMNVEV (reference sequence). The trim removed 4 bases at V and 4 bases at J, leaving 4 bases unmatched. The CDR3 DNA is TGTGCCAGCAGTTGGGGACAGTCTTACAATGAGCAGTTCTTC. Protein product: CASSWGQSYNEQFF.

The chain links TRBV28 to TRBJ1-2; tentative D call: TRBD1 (5 bases). CDR1 is MDHEN, CDR2 SYDVKM, per germline. The CDR3 contains 11 residues. V was trimmed by 7 bases and J by 6 bases, leaving 9 bases between them. Written as DNA, the CDR3 is TGTGCCAGCACCACCAGGGATGGCTACACCTTC. Residues: CASTTRDGYTF.

The chain has TRBV7-9 and TRBJ1-2, with 8 bases aligning to TRBD1. There are 14 residues in the CDR3. In germline, CDR1 is SEHNR, CDR2 FQNEAQ (reference sequence). The V segment lost 5 bases and the J segment 7 bases; nucleotides outside the gene matches: 9. CDR3 amino acids: CASSISGTGSGYTF. DNA for the CDR3: TGTGCCAGCAGCATATCCGGGACAGGTTCTGGCTACACCTTC.

This chain joins TRBV11-2 and TRBJ2-7; tentative D call: TRBD2 (6 bases). Between the trimmed V and J ends, which lost 5 bases and 3 bases, there was a span of 17 bases. This CDR3 is 15 amino acids long. Looked up from germline, CDR1 is SGHAT and CDR2 is FQNNGV. The CDR3 spells CASSSSRGSGYEQYF. DNA of the CDR3: TGTGCCAGCAGCAGCTCTAGGGGTAGCGGCTACGAGCAGTACTTC.

The chain employs TRBV6-5 and TRBJ1-1; D is possibly TRBD1 (6 bases). V was shortened by 6 bases and J by 3 bases, with 14 bases between the two germline ends. The CDR3 has 14 residues. CDR1 is MNHEY, CDR2 SVGAGI, per germline. In DNA, the CDR3 is TGTGCCAGCAGCCAAGGGGCAGGGGACACTGAAGCTTTCTTT. This sequence encodes CASSQGAGDTEAFF.

The CDR3: CASSTFSTVNTEAFF. CDR3 nucleotide sequence: TGTGCCAGTAGTACCTTCAGCACAGTGAACACTGAAGCTTTCTTT. This chain links TRBV19 with TRBJ1-1, with D uncertain. This CDR3 contains 15 residues. CDR1 is LNHDA, CDR2 SQIVND, per germline (reference sequence). With 4 bases removed from V and 0 bases from J, the gap between germline ends came to 12 bases.

The CDR3 loop is CASSPDRGSSGNTIYF. CDR3 bases: TGTGCCAGCTCACCGGACAGGGGATCCTCTGGAAACACCATATATTTT. This chain uses TRBV18 with TRBJ1-3, with 9 bases that match TRBD1. The CDR3 consists of 16 residues. The V segment lost 3 bases and the J segment 0 bases; nucleotides outside the gene matches: 3. From germline, CDR1 is KGHSH and CDR2 LQKENI.

The V call is TRBV4-3, the J call TRBJ2-7; a weak D match, TRBD2 (5 bases). The CDR3 is made up of 15 amino acids. Trimming stripped 0 bases from V and 2 bases from J, with 11 bases between. In germline, CDR1 is LGHNA, CDR2 YSLEER. CDR3 sequence: CASSQDRDFTYEQYF. The DNA for the CDR3 is TGCGCCAGCAGCCAAGATCGGGATTTCACCTACGAGCAGTACTTC.